The 10 T cell receptor beta chains in this list originate from one sample, sequenced in a study of lymphopenia after photon versus proton radiotherapy. Here immunoSEQ multiplex PCR was the method, and the copy in TCRdb shows in-frame clones only, minus some. Of tens of thousands of clones listed, over 65% are singletons. Here the sequenced sample was peripheral blood, taken from a patient treated with photon-based radiotherapy. Source of these receptors: a man aged 50 to 60 with gastric cancer.

The V gene is TRBV18, the J gene TRBJ2-2; D possibly matches TRBD1 or TRBD2 (5 bases each). Germline loops: CDR1 KGHSH, CDR2 LQKENI. The V gene lost 5 bases and the J gene lost 3 bases, with 10 bases spanning the gap. This CDR3 is 14 amino acids long. CDR3 sequence: CASSAGTDTGELFF. DNA of the CDR3: TGTGCCAGCTCAGCCGGGACGGACACCGGGGAGCTGTTTTTT.

As regards this clone: At one end the junction does not follow the germline gene, possibly because of a read error. V is TRBV7-9 and J is TRBJ2-7, with D uncertain. From germline, CDR1 is SEHNR and CDR2 FQNEAQ (reference sequence). The CDR3 runs to 13 residues. CDR3 loop: CASSQERRYEQYF. The CDR3 DNA reads as TGCGCCAGCAGCCAAGAGAGGAGATACGAGCAGTACTTC.

The chain is built from TRBV28 and TRBJ1-4; 8 bases are a match to TRBD1. Germline V gene data show CDR1 as MDHEN and CDR2 as SYDVKM. There are 14 residues in the CDR3. Unmatched junction bases numbered 4, after V lost 3 bases and J lost 7 bases. Here the CDR3 DNA reads TGTGCCAGCAGTTTTGACAGGGGAGGTGAAAAACTGTTTTTT. Residues: CASSFDRGGEKLFF.

This clone was detected once. The genes are TRBV29-1 and TRBJ1-2; 7 nucleotides agree with TRBD1. Germline V gene sequence: CDR1 SQVTM, CDR2 ANQGSEA. The CDR3 is made up of 14 amino acids. V trimming: 6 bases; J trimming: 5 bases; junction bases outside the gene matches: 12. CDR3 protein: CSVTGGTEGYGYTF. CDR3 nucleotides: TGCAGCGTCACCGGGGGGACAGAAGGTTATGGCTACACCTTC.

V usage is TRBV5-1 and J usage is TRBJ2-7; perhaps TRBD1 as D (6 bases). This CDR3 has 13 residues. V lost 4 bases to trimming and J lost 6 bases, with 14 bases between them. CDR1 is SGHRS and CDR2 is YFSETQ in the germline V gene. DNA for the CDR3: TGCGCCAGCAGCGGGGGCCGATCGGGCGAGCAGTACTTC. This codes for CASSGGRSGEQYF.

V and J are TRBV30 and TRBJ1-3, with a possible D match to TRBD1 (6 bases). Looked up from germline, CDR1 is GTSNPN and CDR2 is SVGIG (reference sequence). The CDR3 is made up of 14 amino acids. Trimming cost V 6 bases and J 4 bases, with 16 bases left between them. In DNA form, the CDR3 reads TGTGCCTGTAGGGCTGGACAGCTCGGAAACACCATATATTTT. Translating gives CACRAGQLGNTIYF.

The genes are TRBV2 and TRBJ1-1; 10 bases are shared with TRBD1. With 4 bases clipped from V and 4 bases from J, the junction kept 6 bases outside the gene matches. The CDR3 runs to 15 residues. Germline V gene lookup returns CDR1 SNHLY and CDR2 FYNNEI. CDR3 protein: CASSADRGRGTEAFF. DNA for the CDR3: TGTGCCAGCAGTGCCGACAGGGGGCGCGGCACTGAAGCTTTCTTT. Variable domain in full (rest from reference TRBV2 and TRBJ1-1): EPEVTQTPSHQVTQMGQEVILRCVPISNHLYFYWYRQILGQKVEFLVSFYNNEISEKSEIFDDQFSVERPDGSNFTLKIRSTKLEDSAMYFCASSADRGRGTEAFFGQGTRLTVV.

This sequence joins TRBV28 and TRBJ1-5; possibly TRBD1 for D (5 bases). Trimming removed 10 bases from V and 7 bases from J, with 17 bases in between. CDR1 is MDHEN and CDR2 is SYDVKM in the germline V gene. The CDR3 spans 13 residues. The DNA for the CDR3 is TGTGCCACCGACAAGGGGTGGGGCCAGCCCCAGCATTTT. Its translation: CATDKGWGQPQHF. The full variable domain, completed using reference TRBV28 and TRBJ1-5, is DVKVTQSSRYLVKRTGEKVFLECVQDMDHENMFWYRQDPGLGLRLIYFSYDVKMKEKGDIPEGYSVSREKKERFSLILESASTNQTSMYLCATDKGWGQPQHFGDGTRLSIL.

This rearrangement joins TRBV28 to TRBJ2-7; D tentatively fits TRBD1 or TRBD2 (5 bases each). The CDR3 covers 15 residues. CDR1 is MDHEN and CDR2 is SYDVKM in the germline V gene. V was clipped by 2 bases and J by 1 base, with 12 bases between them. The CDR3 nucleotides read TGTGCCAGCAGTTTACCAAGGGACGGGTCCTACGAGCAGTACTTC. Amino acids: CASSLPRDGSYEQYF.

The table lists this clone with a count of one. This chain uses TRBV2 with TRBJ2-3, with no clear D. The CDR3 spans 15 residues. CDR1 is SNHLY and CDR2 is FYNNEI in the germline V gene. V dropped 3 bases and J dropped 1 base, with 11 bases sitting between them. In nucleotides, the CDR3 is TGTGCCAGCAGTGATACAAACCTACGCACAGATACGCAGTATTTT. Protein sequence: CASSDTNLRTDTQYF. The full variable domain, in which reference TRBV2 and TRBJ2-3 provide the parts outside the CDR3, is EPEVTQTPSHQVTQMGQEVILRCVPISNHLYFYWYRQILGQKVEFLVSFYNNEISEKSEIFDDQFSVERPDGSNFTLKIRSTKLEDSAMYFCASSDTNLRTDTQYFGPGTRLTVL.